Listed below are T cell receptor beta chains from one sample, sequenced in a study of beta chain features in type 1 diabetes. Sequenced by immunoSEQ multiplex PCR; TCRdb stores in-frame clones only, minus some. This repertoire shows under 450,000 clones, roughly 15% found once; its top ten account for around 0.02%. The sequencing sample was made of naive CD4+ T cells from blood. Every receptor here comes from a woman aged 18-29 years in good health. The CDR3 runs from the conserved cysteine through the conserved F or W. D genes are given only for firm matches. The size entry is marked missing in some rows and otherwise reads once, few, many or a size class.

size	J	D	V	CDR3	DNA
NA	TRBJ2-1	NA	TRBV5-1	CASSLLESGRDNEQFF	TGCGCCAGCAGCTTACTTGAGAGCGGGCGTGACAATGAGCAGTTCTTC
few	TRBJ2-7	NA	TRBV7-2	CASSLLLNGAYEQYF	TGTGCCAGCAGCCTCCTTCTAAACGGGGCCTACGAGCAGTACTTC
NA	TRBJ1-1	NA	TRBV15	CATSRDPGAVGLNTEAFF	TGTGCCACCAGCAGAGATCCCGGAGCAGTGGGTTTGAACACTGAAGCTTTCTTT
few	TRBJ1-1	TRBD1	TRBV18	CASSQGQGGTEAFF	TGTGCCAGCTCACAGGGACAGGGGGGCACTGAAGCTTTCTTT
NA	TRBJ2-4	TRBD1	TRBV5-6	CASSEDRGDIQYF	TGTGCCAGCAGCGAGGACAGGGGGGACATTCAGTACTTC
NA	TRBJ1-5	NA	TRBV2	CASRAAQPQHF	TGTGCCAGCAGGGCTGCTCAGCCCCAGCATTTT
NA	TRBJ2-7	NA	TRBV28	CASSSTYEQYF	TGTGCCAGCAGTTCTACCTACGAGCAGTACTTC
NA	TRBJ2-1	TRBD2	TRBV2	CASSELAGTYNEQFF	TGTGCCAGCAGTGAGCTAGCGGGAACCTACAATGAGCAGTTCTTC
few	TRBJ2-1	NA	TRBV9	CASSALLRGNSYNEQFF	TGTGCCAGCAGCGCCCTACTACGGGGTAACTCCTACAATGAGCAGTTCTTC
NA	TRBJ2-2	NA	TRBV7-2	CASSLHSTGELFF	TGTGCCAGCAGCTTACACAGCACCGGGGAGCTGTTTTTT
few	TRBJ2-7	NA	TRBV7-2	CASSPYGTGSSYEQYF	TGTGCCAGCAGCCCTTATGGGACTGGGAGCTCCTACGAGCAGTACTTC
few	TRBJ1-4	NA	TRBV5-1	CASSFSRLTDEKLFF	TGCGCCAGCAGCTTTTCGCGTTTAACAGATGAAAAACTGTTTTTT
few	TRBJ1-2	NA	TRBV7-2	CASSLAGSNYGYTF	TGTGCCAGCAGCTTAGCAGGGAGCAACTATGGCTACACCTTC
few	TRBJ2-3	TRBD2	TRBV7-3	CASSFNSGRARDTQYF	TGTGCCAGCAGCTTCAATAGCGGGAGGGCCCGTGATACGCAGTATTTT
few	TRBJ2-3	NA	TRBV30	CAWTLPLTGLRSTDTQYF	TGTGCCTGGACCTTACCACTTACAGGGTTAAGGAGCACAGATACGCAGTATTTT
NA	TRBJ2-3	NA	TRBV9	CASMFGTDTQYF	TGTGCCAGCATGTTCGGCACAGATACGCAGTATTTT